One and the same sample provided the 9 T cell receptor beta chains below, sequenced in a study of control samples from healthy donors and cancer patients. The data were produced by immunoSEQ multiplex PCR, yet TCRdb's version contains in-frame clones alone and is incomplete. Of over 200,000 clones in the sample, almost 85% are singletons; the top ten hold roughly 13%. The sequencing input was PBMCs. These receptors originate from a woman aged 55-69 years with lung cancer.

The chain is built from TRBV28 and TRBJ1-4; a possible D gene is TRBD1 (5 bases). This CDR3 is 15 amino acids long. Germline values: CDR1 MDHEN, CDR2 SYDVKM. Trimming left V 2 bases short and J 1 base short, with 8 bases between. The CDR3 DNA reads TGTGCCAGCAGTTTACCGGGGGTAACTAATGAAAAACTGTTTTTT. Encoded protein: CASSLPGVTNEKLFF.

The CDR3, as DNA: TGCGCCAGCAGCCGTAACGGACAGGGAAGAGGGATGAACACTGAAGCTTTCTTT. This encodes CASSRNGQGRGMNTEAFF. The rearrangement joins TRBV5-1 to TRBJ1-1, with 8 bases matching TRBD1. V trimming: 4 bases; J trimming: 0 bases; junction bases outside the gene matches: 14. Germline lookup yields CDR1 SGHRS and CDR2 YFSETQ. CDR3 length: 18 amino acids.

The chain recombines TRBV29-1 with TRBJ2-3, with 8 nucleotides matching TRBD2. This CDR3 spans 16 amino acids. Losses at the gene ends were 8 bases for V and 3 bases for J; bases not matched to a gene: 16. Germline V CDR1 and CDR2: SQVTM, ANQGSEA. The CDR3 loop is CSISGGGTEGTDTQYF. The CDR3 nucleotides read TGCAGCATCTCCGGGGGGGGTACCGAGGGGACAGATACGCAGTATTTT.

In this sample, this clone turned up a few times. V and J are TRBV5-1 and TRBJ2-1; possibly TRBD1 for D (6 bases). V was shortened by 0 bases and J by 8 bases, with 12 bases between the two germline ends. Per germline, CDR1 SGHRS and CDR2 YFSETQ. The CDR3 runs 14 residues. CDR3 loop: CASSLATGKDEQFF. The CDR3 DNA sequence: TGCGCCAGCAGCTTGGCAACAGGGAAGGATGAGCAGTTCTTC.

The genes are TRBV3-1 (or the pseudogene TRBV3-2) and TRBJ1-2, with D possibly TRBD1 on 6 matching bases. Germline assignment: CDR1 LGHDT and CDR2 YNNKEL (reference sequence). Trimming took 6 bases from V and 3 from J, leaving 17 bases between them. CDR3 length equals 15 residues. The CDR3 sequence: CASSQDQTGYYGYTF. CDR3 bases: TGTGCCAGCAGTCAGGATCAGACAGGATACTATGGCTACACCTTC.

The CDR3 loop reads CASSSYRLAETDTQYF. CDR3 sequence (DNA): TGTGCCAGCAGCTCCTACCGACTAGCTGAAACAGATACGCAGTATTTT. The chain carries TRBV5-6 and TRBJ2-3, with 7 bases that match TRBD2. With 3 bases clipped from V and 3 bases from J, the junction kept 10 bases outside the gene matches. The CDR3 length is 16 residues. Germline assignment: CDR1 SGHDT and CDR2 YYEEEE.

The chain couples TRBV6-2 or TRBV6-3 to TRBJ1-5; D uncertain. This CDR3 contains 13 residues. Trimming removed 2 bases from V and 7 bases from J, with 9 bases in between. The germline V gene has CDR1 MNHEY and CDR2 SVGEGT. The CDR3 nucleotides are TGTGCCAGCAGTTACGAGAGGATGCAGCCCCAGCATTTT. Translation gives CASSYERMQPQHF.

The V call is TRBV5-1, the J call TRBJ1-1; D ambiguous. V lost 0 bases to trimming and J lost 1 base, with 10 bases between them. This CDR3 has 15 amino acids. The V gene's germline CDR1 is SGHRS and CDR2 YFSETQ. DNA of the CDR3: TGCGCCAGCAGCTTGGCCCTGGGTAAGAACACTGAAGCTTTCTTT. It is translated as CASSLALGKNTEAFF.

This clone was counted once. The chain is built from TRBV29-1 and TRBJ2-7; D gene uncertain. The germline CDR1 and CDR2 sequences are SQVTM and ANQGSEA. This CDR3 spans 12 amino acids. V was cut by 4 bases and J by 1 base, with 8 bases left in between. CDR3 protein: CSVAWNSYEQYF. For the CDR3, the DNA is TGCAGCGTTGCCTGGAATTCCTACGAGCAGTACTTC.